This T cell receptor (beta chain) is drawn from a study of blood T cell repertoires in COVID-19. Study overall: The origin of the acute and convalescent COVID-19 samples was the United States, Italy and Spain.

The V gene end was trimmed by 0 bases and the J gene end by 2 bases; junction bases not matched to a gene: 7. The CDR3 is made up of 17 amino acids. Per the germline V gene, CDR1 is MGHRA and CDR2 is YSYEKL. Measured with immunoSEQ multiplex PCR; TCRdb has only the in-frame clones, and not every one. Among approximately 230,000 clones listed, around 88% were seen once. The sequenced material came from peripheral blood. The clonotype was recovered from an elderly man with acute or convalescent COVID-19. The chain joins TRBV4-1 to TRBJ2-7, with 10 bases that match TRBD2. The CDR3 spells CASSQEVGAGGTYEQYF. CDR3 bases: TGCGCCAGCAGCCAAGAAGTCGGAGCGGGGGGGACCTACGAGCAGTACTTC.